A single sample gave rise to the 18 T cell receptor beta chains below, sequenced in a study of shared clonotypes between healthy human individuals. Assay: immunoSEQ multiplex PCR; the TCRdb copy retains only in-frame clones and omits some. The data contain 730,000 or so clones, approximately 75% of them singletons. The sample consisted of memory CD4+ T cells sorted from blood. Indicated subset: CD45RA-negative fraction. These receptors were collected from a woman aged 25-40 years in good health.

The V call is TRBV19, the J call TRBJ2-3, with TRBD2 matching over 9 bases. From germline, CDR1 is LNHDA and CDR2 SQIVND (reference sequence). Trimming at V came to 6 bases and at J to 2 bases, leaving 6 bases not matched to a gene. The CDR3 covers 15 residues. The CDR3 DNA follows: TGTGCCAGTAGATCTAGCGGGAAAATCACAGATACGCAGTATTTT. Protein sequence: CASRSSGKITDTQYF.

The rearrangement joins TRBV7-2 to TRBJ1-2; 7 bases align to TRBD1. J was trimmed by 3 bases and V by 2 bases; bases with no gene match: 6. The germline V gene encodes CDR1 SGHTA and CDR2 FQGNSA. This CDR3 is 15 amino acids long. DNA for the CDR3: TGTGCCAGCAGCTTACAGGGCGGGACAGACTATGGCTACACCTTC. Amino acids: CASSLQGGTDYGYTF.

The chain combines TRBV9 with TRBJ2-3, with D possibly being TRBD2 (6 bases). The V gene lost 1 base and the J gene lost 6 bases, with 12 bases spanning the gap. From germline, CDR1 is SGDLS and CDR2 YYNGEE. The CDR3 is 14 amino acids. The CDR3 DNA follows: TGTGCCAGCAGCGTACTTGCGGGATCTGATACGCAGTATTTT. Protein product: CASSVLAGSDTQYF.

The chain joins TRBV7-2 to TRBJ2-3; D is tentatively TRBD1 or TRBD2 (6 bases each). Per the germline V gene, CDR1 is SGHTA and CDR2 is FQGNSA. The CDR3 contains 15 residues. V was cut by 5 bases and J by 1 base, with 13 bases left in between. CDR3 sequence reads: CASSRGHPGTDTQYF. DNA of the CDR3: TGTGCCAGCAGCCGGGGGCATCCCGGCACAGATACGCAGTATTTT. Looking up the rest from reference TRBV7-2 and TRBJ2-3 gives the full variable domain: GAGVSQSPSNKVTEKGKDVELRCDPISGHTALYWYRQSLGQGLEFLIYFQGNSAPDKSGLPSDRFSAERTGGSVSTLTIQRTQQEDSAVYLCASSRGHPGTDTQYFGPGTRLTVL.

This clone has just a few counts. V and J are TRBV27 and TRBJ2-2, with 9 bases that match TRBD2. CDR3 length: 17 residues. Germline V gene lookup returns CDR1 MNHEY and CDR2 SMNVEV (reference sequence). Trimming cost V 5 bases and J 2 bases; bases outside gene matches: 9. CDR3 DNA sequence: TGTGCCAGCAGTCTGCGGCCTAGCGGGACCAACACCGGGGAGCTGTTTTTT. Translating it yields CASSLRPSGTNTGELFF.

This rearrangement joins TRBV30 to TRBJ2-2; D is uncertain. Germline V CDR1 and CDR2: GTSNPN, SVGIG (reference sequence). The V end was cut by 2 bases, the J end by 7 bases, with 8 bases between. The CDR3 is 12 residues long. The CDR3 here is CAWSTLYGELFF. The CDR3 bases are TGTGCCTGGAGTACTTTGTACGGGGAGCTGTTTTTT.

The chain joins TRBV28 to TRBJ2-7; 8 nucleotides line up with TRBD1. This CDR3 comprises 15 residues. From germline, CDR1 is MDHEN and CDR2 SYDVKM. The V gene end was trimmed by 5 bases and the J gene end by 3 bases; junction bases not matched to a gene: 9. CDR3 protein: CASSVPDRANYEQYF. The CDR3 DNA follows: TGTGCCAGCAGTGTCCCGGACAGGGCCAACTACGAGCAGTACTTC.

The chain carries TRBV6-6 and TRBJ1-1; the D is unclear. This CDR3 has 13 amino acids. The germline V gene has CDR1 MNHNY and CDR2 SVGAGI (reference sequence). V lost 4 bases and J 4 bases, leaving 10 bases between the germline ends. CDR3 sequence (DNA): TGTGCCAGCAGTTCAACGACGAGCACTGAAGCTTTCTTT. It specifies CASSSTTSTEAFF.

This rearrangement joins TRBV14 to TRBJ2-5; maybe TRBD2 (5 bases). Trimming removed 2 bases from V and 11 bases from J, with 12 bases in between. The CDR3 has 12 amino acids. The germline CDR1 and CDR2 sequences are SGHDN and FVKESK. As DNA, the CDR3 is TGTGCCAGCAGCCAATTCCGGTGGGAGCAGTACTTC. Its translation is CASSQFRWEQYF.

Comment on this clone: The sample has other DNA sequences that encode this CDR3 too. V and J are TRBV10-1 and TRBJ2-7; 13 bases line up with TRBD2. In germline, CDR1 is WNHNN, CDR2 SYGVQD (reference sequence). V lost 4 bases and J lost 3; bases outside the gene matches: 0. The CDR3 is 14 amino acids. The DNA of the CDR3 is TGCGCCAGCAGTGGGACTAGCGGGAGCTACGAGCAGTACTTC. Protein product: CASSGTSGSYEQYF.

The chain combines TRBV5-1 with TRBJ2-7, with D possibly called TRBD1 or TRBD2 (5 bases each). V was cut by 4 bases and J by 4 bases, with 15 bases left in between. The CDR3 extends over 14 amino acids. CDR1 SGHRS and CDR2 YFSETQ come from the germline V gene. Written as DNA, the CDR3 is TGCGCCAGCAGCCTTGGACACCCGGGGTACGAGCAGTACTTC. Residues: CASSLGHPGYEQYF. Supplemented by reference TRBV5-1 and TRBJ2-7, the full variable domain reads KAGVTQTPRYLIKTRGQQVTLSCSPISGHRSVSWYQQTPGQGLQFLFEYFSETQRNKGNFPGRFSGRQFSNSRSEMNVSTLELGDSALYLCASSLGHPGYEQYFGPGTRLTVT.

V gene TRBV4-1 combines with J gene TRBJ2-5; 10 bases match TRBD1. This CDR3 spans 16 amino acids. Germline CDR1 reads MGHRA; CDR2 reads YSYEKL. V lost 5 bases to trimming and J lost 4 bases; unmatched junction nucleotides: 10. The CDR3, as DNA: TGCGCCAGCAGCGCGCGGACAGGGGGTTTTTCAGAGACCCAGTACTTC. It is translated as CASSARTGGFSETQYF.

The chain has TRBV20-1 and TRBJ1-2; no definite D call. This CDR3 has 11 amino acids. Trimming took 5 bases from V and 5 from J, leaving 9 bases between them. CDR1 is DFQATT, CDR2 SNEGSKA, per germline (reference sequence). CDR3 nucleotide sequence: TGCAGTGCTCCGCGATTGTATGGCTACACCTTC. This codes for CSAPRLYGYTF.

CDR3 DNA: TGTGCCAGCAGCTTACAGAGTAACACTGAAGCTTTCTTT. It encodes CASSLQSNTEAFF. V gene TRBV11-3 combines with J gene TRBJ1-1; D unresolved. Germline-derived CDR1 and CDR2 are SGHNT and YENEEA. V dropped 2 bases and J dropped 2 bases, with 6 bases sitting between them. The CDR3 runs 13 residues.

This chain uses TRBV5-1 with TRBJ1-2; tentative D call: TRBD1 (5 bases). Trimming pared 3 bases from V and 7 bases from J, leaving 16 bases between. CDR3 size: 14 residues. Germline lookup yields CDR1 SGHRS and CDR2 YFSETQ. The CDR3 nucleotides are TGCGCCAGCAGCTCACCGGGACTGGGGTTTGGCTACACCTTC. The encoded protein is CASSSPGLGFGYTF.

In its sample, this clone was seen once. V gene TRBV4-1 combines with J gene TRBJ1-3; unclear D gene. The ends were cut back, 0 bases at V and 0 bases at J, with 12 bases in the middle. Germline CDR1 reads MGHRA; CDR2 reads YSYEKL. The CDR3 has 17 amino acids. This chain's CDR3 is CASSQDRTDYSGNTIYF. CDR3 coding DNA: TGCGCCAGCAGCCAAGACCGGACGGACTACTCTGGAAACACCATATATTTT.

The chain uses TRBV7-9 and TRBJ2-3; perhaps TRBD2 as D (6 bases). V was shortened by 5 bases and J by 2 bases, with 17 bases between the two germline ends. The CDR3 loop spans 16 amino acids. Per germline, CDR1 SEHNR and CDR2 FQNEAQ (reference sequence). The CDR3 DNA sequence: TGTGCCAGCAGCCCAAGGCTAGCGAGAACCACAGATACGCAGTATTTT. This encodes CASSPRLARTTDTQYF.

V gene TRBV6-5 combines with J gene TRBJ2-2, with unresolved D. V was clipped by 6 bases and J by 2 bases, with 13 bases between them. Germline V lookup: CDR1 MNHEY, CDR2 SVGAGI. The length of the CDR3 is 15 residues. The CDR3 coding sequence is TGTGCCAGCAGCTACCTACCTCGTAACACCGGGGAGCTGTTTTTT. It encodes CASSYLPRNTGELFF.